The 16 T cell receptor beta chains below come from one sample, sequenced in a study of OX40 agonist ivuxolimab in advanced cancers. Method: immunoSEQ multiplex PCR; TCRdb's copy keeps in-frame clones and lacks some. Seen here are about 86,000 clones, around 90% observed once, and the top ten hold approximately 1.5%. Specimen: CD4+ or CD8+ T cells sorted from blood, collected in a trial of the OX40 agonist ivuxolimab. The source is an adult with an advanced solid tumor such as melanoma, head and neck, liver or kidney cancer.

The rearrangement links TRBV5-4 to TRBJ1-2, with D perhaps TRBD1 (6 bases). Per the germline V gene, CDR1 is SGHNT and CDR2 is YYREEE (reference sequence). V was cut by 1 base and J by 7 bases, with 11 bases left in between. The CDR3 sequence is 13 residues long. In nucleotides, the CDR3 is TGTGCCAGCAGCTTGAAGGGGGTTGGTGGCTACACCTTC. Encoded protein: CASSLKGVGGYTF.

This clone has only one observation. CDR3 in amino acids: CASSLAQGNTEAFF. The DNA for the CDR3 is TGCGCCAGCAGCTTGGCTCAGGGGAACACTGAAGCTTTCTTT. The chain couples TRBV5-1 to TRBJ1-1; the D gene is possibly TRBD1 (5 bases). This CDR3 region has 14 residues. Trimming stripped 0 bases from V and 1 base from J, with 7 bases between. The germline gives CDR1 SGHRS, CDR2 YFSETQ.

The V gene is TRBV7-3, the J gene TRBJ2-5; 8 bases match TRBD2. The CDR3 sequence is 15 residues long. Losses at the gene ends were 6 bases for V and 2 bases for J; bases not matched to a gene: 8. Per germline, CDR1 SGHTA and CDR2 FQGTGA. CDR3 amino acids: CASSRSGGRQETQYF. The CDR3 DNA is TGTGCCAGCAGTCGGAGCGGGGGAAGACAAGAGACCCAGTACTTC.

The chain couples TRBV5-4 to TRBJ2-1, with D possibly matching TRBD1 (6 bases). Trimming stripped 4 bases from V and 6 bases from J, with 11 bases between. The germline V gene encodes CDR1 SGHNT and CDR2 YYREEE (reference sequence). This CDR3 has 13 residues. CDR3 loop: CASSPVGGNEQFF. The CDR3 DNA follows: TGTGCCAGCAGCCCTGTAGGGGGCAATGAGCAGTTCTTC.

This chain links TRBV5-8 with TRBJ2-5; weak D call: TRBD2 (7 bases). The CDR3 spans 14 residues. V shed 3 bases and J shed 5 bases, with 14 bases lying between them. Germline-derived CDR1 and CDR2 are SGHTS and YDEGEE. CDR3 coding DNA: TGTGCCAGCAGCTACCCCGCGGGGGCGGAGACCCAGTACTTC. It translates to CASSYPAGAETQYF.

The sample holds one count of this clone. CDR3 nucleotide sequence: TGCAGCGTGCGACAGGGGGGAACTGAAGCTTTCTTT. Protein sequence: CSVRQGGTEAFF. This chain connects TRBV29-1 to TRBJ1-1; 9 positions match TRBD1. Trimming took 6 bases from V and 5 from J; bases not matched to a gene: 4. The length of the CDR3 is 12 residues. The V gene's germline CDR1 is SQVTM and CDR2 ANQGSEA.

The chain carries TRBV28 and TRBJ2-1, with TRBD1 matching over 9 bases. V was clipped by 6 bases and J by 5 bases; unmatched bases: 5. Germline V lookup: CDR1 MDHEN, CDR2 SYDVKM. The CDR3 covers 14 residues. The CDR3 nucleotides are TGTGCCAGCAGATCCGGGACAGGGAACAATGAGCAGTTCTTC. It codes for CASRSGTGNNEQFF.

This clone was recorded only once. J is TRBJ1-1 and V is TRBV9; 10 nucleotides line up with TRBD1. This CDR3 has 15 amino acids. Looked up from germline, CDR1 is SGDLS and CDR2 is YYNGEE. V shed 0 bases, J shed 4 bases, and the junction held 3 bases outside the gene matches. CDR3 nucleotides: TGTGCCAGCAGCGTAGGGACAGGGGGAGGCACTGAAGCTTTCTTT. It is translated as CASSVGTGGGTEAFF.

The rearrangement links TRBV10-3 to TRBJ2-3; 13 positions match TRBD2. V lost 5 bases to trimming and J lost 1 base; unmatched junction nucleotides: 3. CDR1 is ENHRY and CDR2 is SYGVKD in the germline V gene. CDR3 length: 16 amino acids. Here the CDR3 reads CAISPGTSGGTDTQYF. CDR3 coding DNA: TGTGCCATCAGTCCCGGGACTAGCGGGGGCACAGATACGCAGTATTTT.

The chain employs TRBV27 and TRBJ1-1, with 9 bases lining up with TRBD1. The CDR3 sequence is 19 residues long. V lost 5 bases to trimming and J lost 0 bases; unmatched junction nucleotides: 16. Germline CDR1 and CDR2: MNHEY and SMNVEV (reference sequence). The CDR3 sequence: CASSPGQGPNSLMNTEAFF. As DNA, the CDR3 is TGTGCCAGCAGTCCGGGACAGGGACCTAATTCCCTCATGAACACTGAAGCTTTCTTT.

The rearrangement joins TRBV10-3 to TRBJ2-7; 8 positions agree with TRBD1. Germline V gene sequence: CDR1 ENHRY, CDR2 SYGVKD. After removal of 6 bases from V and 1 base from J, the junction contained 5 bases not matched to a gene. The CDR3 consists of 14 residues. The CDR3 region has the DNA TGTGCCATCAGAGACGGGACAGGTTCCTACGAGCAGTACTTC. This gives the protein CAIRDGTGSYEQYF.

This clone was picked up one time. The CDR3 coding sequence is TGTGCCAGCAGTTCCTCTTACTCCACAGATACGCAGTATTTT. It yields the protein CASSSSYSTDTQYF. The chain joins TRBV28 to TRBJ2-3, with unresolved D. CDR3 size: 14 residues. The ends were cut back, 4 bases at V and 2 bases at J, with 10 bases in the middle. In germline, CDR1 is MDHEN, CDR2 SYDVKM. The entire variable domain, with the rest obtained from reference TRBV28 and TRBJ2-3, is as follows: DVKVTQSSRYLVKRTGEKVFLECVQDMDHENMFWYRQDPGLGLRLIYFSYDVKMKEKGDIPEGYSVSREKKERFSLILESASTNQTSMYLCASSSSYSTDTQYFGPGTRLTVL.

The chain links TRBV6-1 to TRBJ1-5; D ambiguous. CDR3 length: 14 residues. Germline V gives CDR1 MNHNS, CDR2 SASEGT. Trimming left V 4 bases short and J 5 bases short, with 12 bases between. The CDR3 bases are TGTGCCAGCAGTGGGACGACCCCGGATCAGCCCCAGCATTTT. As protein: CASSGTTPDQPQHF.

The chain combines TRBV6-1 with TRBJ2-7, with TRBD2 identical over 9 bases. The CDR3 extends over 15 amino acids. V was clipped by 1 base and J by 10 bases; unmatched bases: 11. Per germline, CDR1 MNHNS and CDR2 SASEGT. CDR3 DNA sequence: TGTGCCAGCAGTGAAGAAAGCTTTGCGGGAGGGGTACAGTACTTC. Residues: CASSEESFAGGVQYF.

The chain combines TRBV5-8 with TRBJ1-5; no firm D call. From germline, CDR1 is SGHTS and CDR2 YDEGEE. Between the trimmed V and J ends, which lost 5 bases and 4 bases, there was a span of 16 bases. The CDR3 consists of 15 residues. CDR3 residues: CASRSRGGGNQPQHF. Written as DNA, the CDR3 is TGTGCCAGCAGAAGTCGAGGTGGAGGAAATCAGCCCCAGCATTTT.

This chain connects TRBV29-1 to TRBJ2-4; the D is unclear. V lost 2 bases to trimming and J lost 15 bases, with 14 bases between them. The CDR3 contains 11 residues. Per the germline V gene, CDR1 is SQVTM and CDR2 is ANQGSEA. In DNA form, the CDR3 reads TGCAGCGTTGAAAGGGTGGATGTGAGGTACTTC. This encodes CSVERVDVRYF.